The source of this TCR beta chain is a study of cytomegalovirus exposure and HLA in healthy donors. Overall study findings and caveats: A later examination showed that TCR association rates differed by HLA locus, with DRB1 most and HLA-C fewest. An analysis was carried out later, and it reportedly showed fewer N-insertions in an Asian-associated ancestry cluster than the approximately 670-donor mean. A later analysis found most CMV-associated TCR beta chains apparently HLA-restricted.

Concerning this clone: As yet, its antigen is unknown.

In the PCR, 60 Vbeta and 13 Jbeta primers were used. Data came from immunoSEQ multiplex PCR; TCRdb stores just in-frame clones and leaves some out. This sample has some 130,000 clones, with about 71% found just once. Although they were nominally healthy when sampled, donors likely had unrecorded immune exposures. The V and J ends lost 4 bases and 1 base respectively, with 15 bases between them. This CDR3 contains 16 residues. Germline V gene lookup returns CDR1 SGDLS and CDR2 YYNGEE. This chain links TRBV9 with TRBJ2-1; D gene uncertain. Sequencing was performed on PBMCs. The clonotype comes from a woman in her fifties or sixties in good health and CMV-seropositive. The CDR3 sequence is CASSPGGTTSYNEQFF. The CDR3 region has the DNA TGTGCCAGCAGCCCTGGCGGAACCACTTCCTACAATGAGCAGTTCTTC.